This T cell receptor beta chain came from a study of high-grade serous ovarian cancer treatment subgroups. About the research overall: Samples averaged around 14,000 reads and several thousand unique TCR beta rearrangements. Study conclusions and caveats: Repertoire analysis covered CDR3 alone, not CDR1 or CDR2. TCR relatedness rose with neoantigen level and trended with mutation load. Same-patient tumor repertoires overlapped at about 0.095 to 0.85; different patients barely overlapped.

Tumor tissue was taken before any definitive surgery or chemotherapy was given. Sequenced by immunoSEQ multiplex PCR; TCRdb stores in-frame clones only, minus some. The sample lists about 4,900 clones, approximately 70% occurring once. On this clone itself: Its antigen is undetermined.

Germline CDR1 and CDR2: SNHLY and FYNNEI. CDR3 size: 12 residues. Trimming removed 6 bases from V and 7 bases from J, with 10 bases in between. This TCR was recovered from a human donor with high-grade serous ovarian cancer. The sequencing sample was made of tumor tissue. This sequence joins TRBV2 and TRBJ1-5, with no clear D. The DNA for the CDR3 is TGTGCCAGCAGCTTAGTGGGCCAGCCCCAGCATTTT. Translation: CASSLVGQPQHF.